This T cell receptor (beta chain) is from a study of cytotoxic CD8 clonotypes in ibrutinib-treated CLL. Study-level background: In all, approximately ten patients were relapsed/refractory, approximately 16 were treatment-naive and about 17 were IGHV unmutated.

The data were produced by immunoSEQ multiplex PCR, yet TCRdb's version contains in-frame clones alone and is incomplete. The sample lists about 130,000 clones, around three quarters seen once, with 13% in the top ten. Losses at the gene ends were 5 bases for V and 7 bases for J; bases not matched to a gene: 17. The CDR3 sequence is 16 residues long. Germline CDR1 reads SEHNR; CDR2 reads FQNEAQ (reference sequence). The chain links TRBV7-9 to TRBJ2-7; 7 nucleotides match TRBD2. This specimen was PBMCs, taken after 12 months of ibrutinib treatment. This clonotype was sampled from a human donor with chronic lymphocytic leukemia. This CDR3 is CASSTQLARGLGEQYF. The CDR3 DNA is TGTGCCAGCAGCACACAACTAGCGCGAGGTTTGGGAGAGCAGTACTTC.